Listed below are T cell receptor beta chains from one sample, sequenced in a study of T-cell reconstitution after alpha-beta-depleted transplantation in children. TCRdb reprocessed the PCR reads via MiXCR and lists one record per CDR3 protein. The table has some 280,000 distinct CDR3 sequences, 9.9% seen once. The material sequenced was PBMCs from the stem cell graft donor, taken from the stem cell graft. These receptors were collected from a human donor who donated a stem cell graft to a child with SCID. Each CDR3 is given with its conserved first and last residue. The D gene is left open where the match is weak. Clone size appears in some rows only: once, few, many, or a class for an expanded clone.

clone_size j_call d_call v_call cdr3_aa cdr3_nt
- TRBJ1-1 - TRBV3-1 CASSLGGGVTTEAFF TGTGCCAGCAGTCTTGGCGGCGGGGTGACCACTGAAGCTTTCTTT
few TRBJ1-2 - TRBV3-1 CASSQVGEDYGYTF TGTGCCAGCAGCCAAGTCGGAGAAGACTATGGCTACACCTTC
- TRBJ2-3 - TRBV29-1 CSVEGADSISSTDTQYF TGCAGCGTTGAGGGGGCCGACAGCATCTCTAGCACAGATACGCAGTATTTT
few TRBJ2-2 TRBD1 TRBV3-1 CASSQKTGYTGELFF TGTGCCAGCAGCCAAAAGACAGGGTACACCGGGGAGCTGTTTTTT
many TRBJ2-5 - TRBV5-4 CASSLGTETQYF TGTGCCAGCAGCTTAGGGACCGAGACCCAGTACTTC
many TRBJ1-4 - TRBV6-5 CASSYRDTINEKLFF TGTGCCAGCAGTTACCGGGACACCATTAATGAAAAACTGTTTTTT
few TRBJ2-3 - TRBV7-9 CASTHSGPRPDTQYF TGTGCCAGCACCCATTCGGGCCCAAGGCCGGATACGCAGTATTTT
- TRBJ1-6 - TRBV20-1 CSARAGTSSYNSPLHF TGCAGTGCTAGAGCAGGCACGAGCTCCTATAATTCACCCCTCCACTTT
- TRBJ2-5 - TRBV10-3 CAISGTGLQETQYF TGTGCCATCAGCGGAACAGGGCTCCAAGAGACCCAGTACTTC
few TRBJ2-1 TRBD2 TRBV15 CAVTSGGNEQFF TGTGCAGTGACTAGCGGGGGGAATGAGCAGTTCTTC
few TRBJ2-1 TRBD2 TRBV12-3/TRBV12-4 CASSFTGGGRDEQFF TGTGCCAGCAGTTTTACGGGGGGGGGCAGGGATGAGCAGTTCTTC
once TRBJ2-7 - TRBV7-6 CASSLAVESTYEQYF TGTGCCAGCAGCTTAGCAGTCGAGTCAACCTACGAGCAGTACTTC
- TRBJ2-3 - TRBV6-5 CASSYSVSAQGTQYF TGTGCCAGCAGTTACTCTGTGTCCGCACAGGGTACGCAGTATTTT
- TRBJ2-2 - TRBV6-5 CASSYPVRTGELFF TGTGCCAGCAGTTACCCAGTGAGGACCGGGGAGCTGTTTTTT
- TRBJ2-6 TRBD1 TRBV11-2 CASSRRAGQETISGANVLTF TGTGCCAGCAGCCGTAGGGCGGGACAGGAAACTATCTCTGGGGCCAACGTCCTGACTTTC
few TRBJ1-5 - TRBV20-1 CSAPRTAAGQPQHF TGCAGTGCTCCCCGGACTGCGGCCGGCCAGCCCCAGCATTTT
- TRBJ1-5 TRBD1 TRBV20-1 CSALLRTGSRQPQHF TGCAGTGCCTTATTGCGGACAGGGAGTCGTCAGCCCCAGCATTTT
- TRBJ2-7 - TRBV27 CASPTRGTNYEQYF TGTGCCAGCCCCACGCGGGGGACAAACTACGAGCAGTACTTC
- TRBJ2-5 - TRBV12-3/TRBV12-4 CASSHLSEETQYF TGTGCCAGCAGTCATTTATCAGAGGAGACCCAGTACTTC
- TRBJ2-1 - TRBV24-1 CATSDARVSYNEQFF TGTGCCACCAGTGATGCCAGGGTTTCCTACAATGAGCAGTTCTTC
few TRBJ1-5 - TRBV12-3/TRBV12-4 CARSTDSNQPQHF TGTGCCCGGAGTACAGATAGCAATCAGCCCCAGCATTTT
few TRBJ2-1 - TRBV2 CASSGRANRYNEQFF TGTGCCAGCAGTGGTCGGGCCAACCGCTACAATGAGCAGTTCTTC
- TRBJ2-6 TRBD2 TRBV7-2 CASSTPRTSGTPLHSGANVLTF TGTGCCAGCAGCACCCCAAGGACTAGCGGAACTCCACTTCACTCTGGGGCCAACGTCCTGACTTTC
many TRBJ2-3 TRBD2 TRBV12-3/TRBV12-4 CASRLAGGGTDTQYF TGTGCCAGCAGATTAGCGGGGGGGGGCACAGATACGCAGTATTTT
few TRBJ1-2 - TRBV27 CASSLRSAYPAYGYTF TGTGCCAGCAGTTTACGATCGGCTTACCCAGCCTATGGCTACACCTTC
- TRBJ2-1 TRBD2 TRBV6-1 CASRPGLVNNEQFF TGTGCCAGCAGGCCGGGACTAGTGAACAATGAGCAGTTCTTC
- TRBJ2-2 - TRBV3-1 CASSQDVTGEVDVQSNTGELFF TGTGCCAGCAGCCAGGATGTGACAGGAGAAGTCGATGTCCAATCGAACACCGGGGAGCTGTTTTTT
few TRBJ2-1 TRBD2 TRBV29-1 CSFGRIGLADEQFF TGCAGCTTTGGAAGAATTGGACTAGCGGATGAGCAGTTCTTC
few TRBJ2-5 - TRBV18 CASSPLGFQETQYF TGTGCCAGCTCACCGTTGGGGTTCCAAGAGACCCAGTACTTC
few TRBJ1-2 TRBD1 TRBV12-5 CASGLSGTEEPNNYGYTF TGTGCTAGTGGTTTATCAGGGACAGAAGAACCCAACAACTATGGCTACACCTTC
few TRBJ1-6 TRBD1 TRBV6-5 CASSYSTGRGNSPLHF TGTGCCAGCAGTTACTCGACAGGGCGTGGGAATTCACCCCTCCACTTT
few TRBJ1-5 - TRBV27 CASSFEGPGNQPQHF TGTGCCAGCAGTTTTGAGGGTCCCGGCAATCAGCCCCAGCATTTT
- TRBJ2-5 TRBD2 TRBV7-2 CASSLRGSGGFQETQYF TGTGCCAGCAGCTTACGAGGTAGCGGGGGGTTCCAAGAGACCCAGTACTTC
many TRBJ1-4 - TRBV10-2 CASTEGWGEKLFF TGCGCCAGCACCGAGGGTTGGGGAGAAAAACTGTTTTTT
few TRBJ2-1 - TRBV12-3/TRBV12-4 CASSFPGGAYNEQFF TGTGCCAGCAGTTTCCCAGGGGGGGCCTACAATGAGCAGTTCTTC
few TRBJ2-1 - TRBV5-1 CASSLDSNYEQFF TGCGCCAGCAGCTTGGATAGCAACTATGAGCAGTTCTTC
- TRBJ2-2 TRBD2 TRBV12-3/TRBV12-4 CASSVAGGHRTGELFF TGTGCCAGCAGTGTAGCGGGGGGGCATCGGACCGGGGAGCTGTTTTTT
- TRBJ2-7 - TRBV5-5 CASSLAEGGYEQYF TGTGCCAGCAGCTTGGCGGAGGGGGGATACGAGCAGTACTTC
few TRBJ2-7 TRBD2 TRBV5-1 CASSWTSGGPYEQYF TGCGCCAGCAGCTGGACTAGCGGGGGGCCCTACGAGCAGTACTTC
few TRBJ1-5 - TRBV12-3/TRBV12-4 CASSFDGAGNQPQHF TGTGCCAGCAGTTTCGATGGCGCGGGCAATCAGCCCCAGCATTTT
few TRBJ1-4 - TRBV11-2 CASRKPGHANEKLFF TGTGCCAGCAGGAAACCGGGACACGCTAATGAAAAACTGTTTTTT
many TRBJ2-7 - TRBV10-3 CAISASANEQYF TGTGCCATCAGTGCCTCCGCGAACGAGCAGTACTTC
- TRBJ1-1 - TRBV7-8 CASSTRDMGLVEAFF TGTGCCAGCAGCACCCGGGACATGGGGCTGGTTGAAGCTTTCTTT
few TRBJ2-5 - TRBV10-3 CATRRGNAETQYF TGTGCCACCCGAAGGGGAAATGCGGAGACCCAGTACTTC
many TRBJ1-2 - TRBV20-1 CSAPDGTPYGYTF TGCAGTGCGCCGGACGGGACTCCCTATGGCTACACCTTC
- TRBJ2-5 TRBD2 TRBV25-1 CASSLISGGHQETQYF TGTGCCAGCAGCCTTATTAGCGGGGGACACCAAGAGACCCAGTACTTC
- TRBJ2-7 - TRBV9 CASSGAPGHSEQYF TGTGCCAGCAGCGGAGCCCCCGGACATTCGGAGCAGTACTTC